This T cell receptor (beta chain) was observed in a study of neurological immune-mediated disorders. The study, taken as a whole, reports: Among expanded clones, no CDR3 amino acid sequences were shared across subjects, a pattern suggesting private repertoires in all groups.

As for the cDNA, it was generated by 5'RACE with 10-nucleotide random UMIs. The yield of each sequencing run was over 180 million TCR-beta sequences from 15-18 subjects. TCRdb reprocessed the 5' RACE reads with MiXCR, giving one entry per CDR3 protein. The data hold 45,000 to 50,000 distinct CDR3 sequences, with about 25% observed a single time. Unsorted libraries used 2 million PBMCs kept at -80 degrees C. By share, this clonotype counts as medium-sized (0.01 to 0.1%). The antigen is not known. The CDR3 runs 14 residues. The germline V gene has CDR1 SGHRS and CDR2 YFSETQ. Trimming left V 1 base short and J 2 bases short, with 6 bases between.

The chain is built from TRBV5-1 and TRBJ2-2; D is uncertain. Sequencing used PBMCs. The TCR was taken from an older woman in good health. Here the CDR3 reads CASSLRVNTGELFF. The CDR3 DNA sequence: TGCGCCAGCAGCTTGAGAGTTAACACCGGGGAGCTGTTTTTT.